The 26 T cell receptor beta chains presented below share a single source sample, sequenced in a study of blood T cell repertoires in COVID-19. TCRdb's table, derived via immunoSEQ multiplex PCR, lists solely in-frame clones and lacks some. The table includes about 300,000 clones, approximately 90% detected once. The source material was peripheral blood. These receptors were taken from a woman aged 30 to 39 with COVID-19, enrolled during active disease.

The chain joins TRBV5-1 to TRBJ2-7; tentative D call: TRBD1 (6 bases). The CDR3 loop spans 15 amino acids. Looked up from germline, CDR1 is SGHRS and CDR2 is YFSETQ. The V and J ends lost 3 bases and 3 bases respectively, with 16 bases between them. DNA of the CDR3: TGCGCCAGCAGCTCCCCCGACAGGAGAAACTACGAGCAGTACTTC. Translating it yields CASSSPDRRNYEQYF.

The V gene is TRBV6-5, the J gene TRBJ2-1; 9 bases line up with TRBD2. V lost 3 bases, J lost 7 bases, and 7 bases stayed unmatched. This CDR3 comprises 15 residues. Germline loops: CDR1 MNHEY, CDR2 SVGAGI. CDR3 DNA: TGTGCCAGCAGTTATAGGGCGGGGGGGCCGAATGAGCAGTTCTTC. It yields the protein CASSYRAGGPNEQFF.

The genes are TRBV10-3 and TRBJ1-5; a weak D match, TRBD1 (5 bases). CDR1 is ENHRY, CDR2 SYGVKD, per germline. Between the trimmed V and J ends, which lost 4 bases and 13 bases, there was a span of 17 bases. CDR3 length: 13 residues. CDR3 loop: CAISAGPKGTQHF. CDR3 DNA: TGTGCCATCAGTGCAGGGCCTAAAGGAACGCAGCATTTT.

The rearrangement joins TRBV6-2 or TRBV6-3 to TRBJ2-1; possibly TRBD2 for D (5 bases). V gave up 6 bases and J gave up 7 bases, with 13 bases separating them. The CDR3 is 13 amino acids. The germline gives CDR1 MNHEY, CDR2 SVGEGT. In DNA, the CDR3 is TGTGCCAGCAGCCGAGGACTTGGGAATGAGCAGTTCTTC. Encoded protein: CASSRGLGNEQFF.

The CDR3 bases are TGTGCCAGCAGCTCCCGGGGGGGACAGCAGCTTGGCTACACCTTC. Amino acids: CASSSRGGQQLGYTF. This chain links TRBV21-1 with TRBJ1-2. TRBV21-1 is a listed pseudogene. This CDR3 contains 15 residues.

The chain uses TRBV5-1 and TRBJ1-2, with 8 bases aligning to TRBD1. Germline CDR1 reads SGHRS; CDR2 reads YFSETQ. This CDR3 contains 14 residues. The junction had 10 bases not matched to a gene; V was cut back by 4 bases and J by 8 bases. Here the CDR3 DNA reads TGCGCCAGCAGCCTACCGGACAGGGCGATGGGCTACACCTTC. Protein sequence: CASSLPDRAMGYTF.

This clone came up once. The chain joins TRBV11-2 to TRBJ2-7; 9 bases match TRBD2. Germline lookup yields CDR1 SGHAT and CDR2 FQNNGV. CDR3 size: 14 residues. V shed 5 bases, J shed 1 base, and the junction held 3 bases outside the gene matches. CDR3 amino acids: CASSIAGDSYEQYF. Written as DNA, the CDR3 is TGTGCCAGCAGCATAGCGGGGGATTCCTACGAGCAGTACTTC.

Regarding this clone: The sample holds other DNA sequences that translate to the same CDR3. The V call is TRBV5-1, the J call TRBJ2-2; D gene uncertain. V lost 0 bases and J lost 1, with 4 bases in between. This CDR3 is built from 14 residues. CDR1 and CDR2 (germline): SGHRS, YFSETQ. In nucleotides, the CDR3 is TGCGCCAGCAGCTTGGCGGGGAACACCGGGGAGCTGTTTTTT. Encoded protein: CASSLAGNTGELFF.

The chain couples TRBV13 to TRBJ2-5; the match to TRBD1 covers 7 bases. This CDR3 has 14 residues. V lost 3 bases and J lost 4; bases outside the gene matches: 5. Germline CDR1 is PRHDT and CDR2 is FYEKMQ (reference sequence). The CDR3 is CASSFRGLIETQYF. The CDR3 DNA sequence: TGTGCCAGCAGCTTCAGGGGGTTAATAGAGACCCAGTACTTC.

V and J are TRBV28 and TRBJ1-6; D is possibly TRBD1 (5 bases). Germline lookup yields CDR1 MDHEN and CDR2 SYDVKM. Trimming removed 4 bases from V and 6 bases from J, with 7 bases in between. The CDR3 is 13 amino acids. Here the CDR3 DNA reads TGTGCCAGCAGTTCGGGACTTAATTCACCCCTCCACTTT. This gives the protein CASSSGLNSPLHF. The full variable domain, in which reference TRBV28 and TRBJ1-6 provide the parts outside the CDR3, is DVKVTQSSRYLVKRTGEKVFLECVQDMDHENMFWYRQDPGLGLRLIYFSYDVKMKEKGDIPEGYSVSREKKERFSLILESASTNQTSMYLCASSSGLNSPLHFGNGTRLTVT.

V is TRBV7-9 and J is TRBJ1-2; D gene ambiguous. The germline V gene has CDR1 SEHNR and CDR2 FQNEAQ (reference sequence). Trimming removed 1 base from V and 13 bases from J, with 13 bases in between. CDR3 size: 12 residues. CDR3 in amino acids: CASSLVQTSPTF. In DNA, the CDR3 is TGTGCCAGCAGCTTAGTTCAGACTTCACCCACCTTC.

Here the CDR3 reads CASSQAGTTNTGELFF. The CDR3 nucleotides are TGCGCCAGCAGCCAAGCCGGGACTACGAACACCGGGGAGCTGTTTTTT. This chain connects TRBV4-1 to TRBJ2-2, with TRBD2 matching 7 bases. The CDR3 sequence is 16 residues long. J lost 0 bases, V lost 1 base, and 2 bases had no gene match. Germline loops: CDR1 MGHRA, CDR2 YSYEKL.

This chain links TRBV4-2 with TRBJ1-1, with TRBD1 matching over 7 bases. After removal of 5 bases from V and 1 base from J, the junction contained 7 bases not matched to a gene. Germline CDR1 and CDR2: LGHNA and YNFKEQ. The CDR3 totals 15 residues. For the CDR3, the DNA is TGTGCCAGCAGCTACCGAGGGGGCAGGAACACTGAAGCTTTCTTT. Translated: CASSYRGGRNTEAFF.

This clone has just one count. The chain links TRBV18 to TRBJ1-6; TRBD1 agrees at 10 bases. This CDR3 is 16 amino acids long. Germline-derived CDR1 and CDR2 are KGHSH and LQKENI. The V and J ends lost 5 bases and 8 bases, in that order; junction bases with no gene match: 9. DNA of the CDR3: TGTGCCAGCTCAAGAGGGGACAGGGGAAGGGATTCACCCCTCCACTTT. This translates into CASSRGDRGRDSPLHF.

The chain links TRBV5-4 to TRBJ1-4, with 10 positions matching TRBD1. This CDR3 has 15 amino acids. Germline-derived CDR1 and CDR2 are SGHNT and YYREEE (reference sequence). V shed 4 bases and J 8 bases; nucleotides not matched to a gene: 8. The CDR3 nucleotides are TGTGCCAGCAGCACCAAGGGACAGGGGAACGAAAAACTGTTTTTT. Translation gives CASSTKGQGNEKLFF.

The chain carries TRBV2 and TRBJ1-1; 11 nucleotides agree with TRBD1. This CDR3 is built from 15 residues. J lost 5 bases, V lost 7 bases, and 9 bases had no gene match. The V gene's germline CDR1 is SNHLY and CDR2 FYNNEI. The CDR3 DNA follows: TGTGCCAGCAAACGGACAGGGGGCTTGGGGACTGAAGCTTTCTTT. This codes for CASKRTGGLGTEAFF.

The V and J genes are TRBV10-3 and TRBJ1-6; tentative D call: TRBD1 (5 bases). Germline CDR1 and CDR2: ENHRY and SYGVKD. The V and J ends lost 7 bases and 8 bases respectively, with 12 bases between them. This CDR3 comprises 13 residues. The CDR3, as DNA: TGTGCCATCAAGCAGGGTTGGGATTCACCCCTCCACTTT. Its protein product is CAIKQGWDSPLHF.

In its sample, this clone was seen once. V and J are TRBV4-1 and TRBJ2-1, with 8 bases identical to TRBD1. V lost 4 bases, J lost 5 bases, and 10 bases stayed unmatched. The CDR3 covers 16 residues. Germline lookup yields CDR1 MGHRA and CDR2 YSYEKL. CDR3 protein: CASSRLNRGADNEQFF. The DNA for the CDR3 is TGCGCCAGCAGCCGCCTGAACAGGGGGGCTGACAATGAGCAGTTCTTC.

The gene calls are TRBV6-2 or TRBV6-3 and TRBJ1-5; D unclear. The CDR3 sequence is 15 residues long. Germline values: CDR1 MNHEY, CDR2 SVGEGT. The V and J ends lost 0 bases and 2 bases respectively, with 8 bases between them. The CDR3 DNA sequence: TGTGCCAGCAGTTACTCCCGGGTGGGCAATCAGCCCCAGCATTTT. It codes for CASSYSRVGNQPQHF.

CDR3 loop: CASSFRARQGANEQYF. In DNA, the CDR3 is TGTGCCAGCAGTTTTCGTGCGAGACAGGGGGCAAACGAGCAGTACTTC. J is TRBJ2-7 and V is TRBV2; 10 nucleotides line up with TRBD1. J gave up 5 bases and V 5 bases, and 12 bases lay outside the gene matches. The CDR3 is made up of 16 amino acids. Per the germline V gene, CDR1 is SNHLY and CDR2 is FYNNEI.

This chain uses TRBV7-8 with TRBJ2-4, with a tentative D call TRBD1 (6 bases). The CDR3 is 18 amino acids. V lost 4 bases and J lost 0, with 19 bases in between. Germline lookup yields CDR1 SGHVS and CDR2 FQNEAQ. CDR3 protein: CASSSSYRDKLAKNIQYF. CDR3 DNA: TGTGCCAGCAGCTCTAGCTACCGGGACAAACTAGCCAAAAACATTCAGTACTTC.

In its sample, this clone was seen a few times. In DNA, the CDR3 is TGTGCCAGCAGTATAGGGACTAGCTCCTACAATGAGCAGTTCTTC. It translates to CASSIGTSSYNEQFF. This chain uses TRBV11-2 with TRBJ2-1; TRBD2 aligns across 8 bases. The CDR3 runs 15 residues. J was trimmed by 0 bases and V by 6 bases; bases with no gene match: 4. CDR1 and CDR2 (germline): SGHAT, FQNNGV. The full variable domain, in which reference TRBV11-2 and TRBJ2-1 provide the parts outside the CDR3, is EAGVAQSPRYKIIEKRQSVAFWCNPISGHATLYWYQQILGQGPKLLIQFQNNGVVDDSQLPKDRFSAERLKGVDSTLKIQPAKLEDSAVYLCASSIGTSSYNEQFFGPGTRLTVL.

The rearrangement uses TRBV4-1 and TRBJ2-2; D call uncertain. Between the trimmed V and J ends, which lost 2 bases and 12 bases, there was a span of 13 bases. Germline-derived CDR1 and CDR2 are MGHRA and YSYEKL. CDR3 length equals 13 residues. The CDR3 DNA is TGCGCCAGCAGCCAACCCAGTTTTAGCCAGCTGTTTTTT. This translates into CASSQPSFSQLFF.

V usage is TRBV7-8 and J usage is TRBJ1-1, with D unclear. This CDR3 is 12 amino acids long. CDR1 and CDR2 from the germline V gene are SGHVS and FQNEAQ. V was shortened by 5 bases and J by 8 bases, with 12 bases between the two germline ends. The CDR3 coding sequence is TGTGCCAGCAGCCCTAGCCAAGGGGAAGCTTTCTTT. Protein product: CASSPSQGEAFF.

The chain recombines TRBV19 with TRBJ1-4; 7 nucleotides agree with TRBD1. In germline, CDR1 is LNHDA, CDR2 SQIVND (reference sequence). After removal of 5 bases from V and 7 bases from J, the junction contained 7 bases not matched to a gene. The CDR3 has 14 amino acids. CDR3: CASSYRGLREKLFF. CDR3 bases: TGTGCCAGTAGTTACAGGGGTTTACGTGAAAAACTGTTTTTT.

The genes are TRBV13 and TRBJ1-3, with D unresolved. The germline CDR1 and CDR2 sequences are PRHDT and FYEKMQ (reference sequence). V was cut by 1 base and J by 3 bases, with 10 bases left in between. The CDR3 runs to 15 residues. CDR3 sequence reads: CASSLAQSLGNTIYF. The CDR3, as DNA: TGTGCCAGCAGCTTAGCACAGTCCCTTGGAAACACCATATATTTT.